One and the same sample provided the 20 T cell receptor beta chains below, sequenced in a study of beta chain features in type 1 diabetes. Expressed TCRB transcripts got sequenced, as all isolated RNA was reverse transcribed. The repertoire was sequenced with immunoSEQ multiplex PCR; TCRdb's copy has only in-frame clones and lacks some. The sample includes 300,000 to 400,000 clones, roughly 12% of them seen just once. Sequencing used naive CD4+ T cells from blood. The source is a man between 18 and 29 years old in good health.

The rearrangement uses TRBV28 and TRBJ2-7, with 8 bases that match TRBD2. The CDR3 has 14 amino acids. V gave up 8 bases and J gave up 4 bases; unmatched junction bases: 10. Germline V gene data show CDR1 as MDHEN and CDR2 as SYDVKM. The CDR3 sequence is CASGKLAGLYEQYF. The CDR3 nucleotides read TGTGCCAGCGGAAAATTAGCGGGGCTTTACGAGCAGTACTTC.

This clone showed up just a few times. CDR3 loop: CAAVDSNQPQHF. The CDR3 coding sequence is TGTGCCGCCGTAGATAGCAATCAGCCCCAGCATTTT. This chain joins TRBV28 and TRBJ1-5; D gene uncertain. The germline V and J ends were trimmed by 11 bases and 0 bases, with 8 bases remaining between them. Germline V gene lookup returns CDR1 MDHEN and CDR2 SYDVKM. CDR3 length equals 12 residues.

This chain uses TRBV7-2 with TRBJ2-2; D uncertain. V was clipped by 1 base and J by 6 bases, with 21 bases between them. CDR1 SGHTA and CDR2 FQGNSA come from the germline V gene. The CDR3 consists of 18 residues. CDR3 bases: TGTGCCAGCAGCTTAGTCTACGCCTCGATTAGTCTCTCCGGGGAGCTGTTTTTT. As protein: CASSLVYASISLSGELFF.

The chain uses TRBV9 and TRBJ2-7; 11 bases fit TRBD1. CDR1 is SGDLS and CDR2 is YYNGEE in the germline V gene. The CDR3 spans 14 residues. V gave up 4 bases and J gave up 2 bases; unmatched junction bases: 2. The DNA for the CDR3 is TGTGCCAGCAGCCGGGACAGGGGGGCCTACGAGCAGTACTTC. It codes for CASSRDRGAYEQYF. Based on the CDR3 plus reference TRBV9 and TRBJ2-7, the full variable domain is DSGVTQTPKHLITATGQRVTLRCSPRSGDLSVYWYQQSLDQGLQFLIQYYNGEERAKGNILERFSAQQFPDLHSELNLSSLELGDSALYFCASSRDRGAYEQYFGPGTRLTVT.

V gene TRBV28 combines with J gene TRBJ1-1; 11 nucleotides line up with TRBD1. J lost 4 bases, V lost 5 bases, and 12 bases had no gene match. The CDR3 is made up of 17 amino acids. CDR1 is MDHEN, CDR2 SYDVKM, per germline. The CDR3 bases are TGTGCCAGCAGTAGCTCCGGGACAGGGGGTCGCGGCACTGAAGCTTTCTTT. This encodes CASSSSGTGGRGTEAFF.

The table lists this clone with a few counts. V and J are TRBV6-5 and TRBJ2-1; the match to TRBD1 covers 7 bases. This CDR3 comprises 15 residues. V lost 1 base to trimming and J lost 5 bases; unmatched junction nucleotides: 5. Germline V CDR1 and CDR2: MNHEY, SVGAGI. CDR3 region: CASSYWAGGNNEQFF. The CDR3 nucleotides read TGTGCCAGCAGTTACTGGGCAGGGGGTAACAATGAGCAGTTCTTC.

The chain carries TRBV5-1 and TRBJ2-5; 9 bases line up with TRBD2. This CDR3 region has 13 residues. Germline CDR1 reads SGHRS; CDR2 reads YFSETQ. J was trimmed by 3 bases and V by 4 bases; bases with no gene match: 1. This chain's CDR3 is CASSLAGKETQYF. CDR3 in DNA: TGCGCCAGCAGCCTAGCGGGAAAAGAGACCCAGTACTTC.

The chain is built from TRBV6-6 and TRBJ1-1; 8 bases match TRBD1. Per germline, CDR1 MNHNY and CDR2 SVGAGI (reference sequence). The CDR3 covers 16 residues. V dropped 6 bases and J dropped 3; count of bases not matched to a gene: 12. Written as DNA, the CDR3 is TGTGCCAGCAGAACCCGACAGGGGAGCGAGGACACTGAAGCTTTCTTT. The encoded protein is CASRTRQGSEDTEAFF.

This clone came up a few times. The chain recombines TRBV4-3 with TRBJ2-1; 9 positions match TRBD2. CDR1 is LGHNA and CDR2 is YSLEER in the germline V gene. Trimming removed 6 bases from V and 6 bases from J; junction bases left unmatched: 9. This CDR3 region has 15 residues. This chain's CDR3 is CASRRGSGGFNEQFF. CDR3 DNA: TGCGCCAGCAGACGGGGGAGCGGGGGGTTCAATGAGCAGTTCTTC.

The rearrangement uses TRBV4-2 and TRBJ1-1; perhaps TRBD1 as D (5 bases). The V end was cut by 0 bases, the J end by 6 bases, with 14 bases between. This CDR3 is built from 15 residues. Germline CDR1 LGHNA, CDR2 YNFKEQ. CDR3 region: CASSQEGPGRPEAFF. The CDR3 bases are TGTGCCAGCAGCCAAGAAGGACCAGGGCGGCCTGAAGCTTTCTTT.

This clone was seen a handful of times. The genes are TRBV5-1 and TRBJ1-2, with 8 bases identical to TRBD1. The CDR3 loop spans 14 amino acids. Germline CDR1 is SGHRS and CDR2 is YFSETQ. With 2 bases clipped from V and 3 bases from J, the junction kept 3 bases outside the gene matches. CDR3 loop: CASSFTGQDYGYTF. The DNA for the CDR3 is TGCGCCAGCAGCTTCACGGGACAGGACTATGGCTACACCTTC. Filled out from reference TRBV5-1 and TRBJ1-2, the complete variable domain reads KAGVTQTPRYLIKTRGQQVTLSCSPISGHRSVSWYQQTPGQGLQFLFEYFSETQRNKGNFPGRFSGRQFSNSRSEMNVSTLELGDSALYLCASSFTGQDYGYTFGSGTRLTVV.

In this sample, this clone turned up many times. The chain joins TRBV28 to TRBJ2-7; weak D call: TRBD1 (6 bases). V dropped 6 bases and J dropped 3 bases, with 12 bases sitting between them. Germline CDR1 is MDHEN and CDR2 is SYDVKM. The CDR3 covers 13 residues. DNA for the CDR3: TGTGCCAGCAGACAGGACAGATTCTACGAGCAGTACTTC. This codes for CASRQDRFYEQYF.

This chain uses TRBV27 with TRBJ1-1; maybe TRBD1 (5 bases). The germline V and J ends were trimmed by 5 bases and 7 bases, with 17 bases remaining between them. CDR3 size: 14 residues. Germline V CDR1 and CDR2: MNHEY, SMNVEV (reference sequence). Here the CDR3 DNA reads TGTGCCAGCAGTACCAGACAGCTATCCAGTGAAGCTTTCTTT. It encodes CASSTRQLSSEAFF.

This clone was observed a handful of times. In DNA, the CDR3 is TGTGCCAGCAGTCCCGTTTGGGGAGCGGGGACTTCCTACGAGCAGTACTTC. It is translated as CASSPVWGAGTSYEQYF. The chain carries TRBV28 and TRBJ2-7; 7 bases line up with TRBD2. The CDR3 spans 17 residues. The junction had 14 bases not matched to a gene; V was cut back by 5 bases and J by 1 base. Looked up from germline, CDR1 is MDHEN and CDR2 is SYDVKM.

The rearrangement uses TRBV6-1 and TRBJ1-2; TRBD1 is a possible D gene (5 bases). Trimming shortened V by 1 base and J by 8 bases, and 20 bases separated the two germline ends. Germline CDR1 is MNHNS and CDR2 is SASEGT. CDR3 size: 16 residues. CDR3 nucleotide sequence: TGTGCCAGCAGTGAAGTTACGCGACAGAGACAAGGGGGCTACACCTTC. Its protein is CASSEVTRQRQGGYTF.

This clone has only a few counts. This chain connects TRBV7-3 to TRBJ1-2, with D possibly being TRBD1 (5 bases). Deletions cut 1 base from V and 7 bases from J, with 13 bases between. In germline, CDR1 is SGHTA, CDR2 FQGTGA. CDR3 size: 14 residues. CDR3 amino acids: CASSLSQGSGGYTF. The CDR3 DNA follows: TGTGCCAGCAGCTTAAGTCAGGGCTCGGGTGGCTACACCTTC.

This clone was counted a few times. The CDR3 region is CASSSPTGLAKNIQYF. CDR3 DNA: TGTGCCAGCAGTTCCCCGACAGGGCTAGCCAAAAACATTCAGTACTTC. The chain couples TRBV6-6 to TRBJ2-4, with 7 bases that match TRBD1. V lost 4 bases, J lost 0 bases, and 6 bases stayed unmatched. In germline, CDR1 is MNHNY, CDR2 SVGAGI (reference sequence). This CDR3 contains 16 residues.

This clone turned up a few times. The chain employs TRBV11-2 and TRBJ2-7, with TRBD1 as a possible D gene (5 bases). The length of the CDR3 is 15 residues. Germline values: CDR1 SGHAT, CDR2 FQNNGV. Trimming pared 5 bases from V and 1 base from J, leaving 15 bases between. CDR3 nucleotide sequence: TGTGCCAGCAGCCCCCGGGCAGGGTGGTCCTACGAGCAGTACTTC. This encodes CASSPRAGWSYEQYF. Variable domain in full (rest from reference TRBV11-2 and TRBJ2-7): EAGVAQSPRYKIIEKRQSVAFWCNPISGHATLYWYQQILGQGPKLLIQFQNNGVVDDSQLPKDRFSAERLKGVDSTLKIQPAKLEDSAVYLCASSPRAGWSYEQYFGPGTRLTVT.

The chain links TRBV4-2 to TRBJ2-1; TRBD2 matches at 7 bases. The germline V gene encodes CDR1 LGHNA and CDR2 YNFKEQ. After removal of 4 bases from V and 6 bases from J, the junction contained 0 bases not matched to a gene. CDR3 size: 12 residues. The CDR3 nucleotides read TGTGCCAGCAGCCGGACTAGCAATGAGCAGTTCTTC. Translated, it gives CASSRTSNEQFF.

This chain uses TRBV7-3 with TRBJ2-3; tentatively, D is TRBD1 (6 bases). V shed 3 bases and J shed 8 bases, with 15 bases lying between them. The CDR3 runs to 14 residues. Germline V gene sequence: CDR1 SGHTA, CDR2 FQGTGA. The DNA of the CDR3 is TGTGCCAGCAGCTTGACAGGAGATGGAGTTACGCAGTATTTT. Translation gives CASSLTGDGVTQYF.